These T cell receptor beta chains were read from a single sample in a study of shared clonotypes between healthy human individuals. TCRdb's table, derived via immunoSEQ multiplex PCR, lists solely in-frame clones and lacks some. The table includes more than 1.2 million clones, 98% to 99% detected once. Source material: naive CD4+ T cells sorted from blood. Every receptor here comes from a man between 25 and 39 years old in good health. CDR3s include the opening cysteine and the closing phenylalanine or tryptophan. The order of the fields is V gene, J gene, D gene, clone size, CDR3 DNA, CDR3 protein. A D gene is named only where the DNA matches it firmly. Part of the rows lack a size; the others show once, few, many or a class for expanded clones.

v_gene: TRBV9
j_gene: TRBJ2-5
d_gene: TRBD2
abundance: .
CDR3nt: TGTGCCAGCAGCCCTGGGGGCGGGAGGGCCGAAGAGACCCAGTACTTC
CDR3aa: CASSPGGGRAEETQYF

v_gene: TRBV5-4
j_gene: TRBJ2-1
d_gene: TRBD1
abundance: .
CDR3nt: TGTGCCAGCTCGTGGACAGGCGACGATGAGCAGTTCTTC
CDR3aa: CASSWTGDDEQFF

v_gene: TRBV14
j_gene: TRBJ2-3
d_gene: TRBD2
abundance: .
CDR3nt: TGTGCCAGCAGCCAAGAACGGGAGGACACAGATACGCAGTATTTT
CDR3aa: CASSQEREDTDTQYF

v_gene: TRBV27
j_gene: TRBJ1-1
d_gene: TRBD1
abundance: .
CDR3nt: TGTGCCAGCAGTTTAGACAGGGGGGCGTACACTGAAGCTTTCTTT
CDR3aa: CASSLDRGAYTEAFF

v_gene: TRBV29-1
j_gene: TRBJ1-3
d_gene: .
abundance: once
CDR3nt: TGCAGCGTCGGGGACGGCTCTGGAAACACCATATATTTT
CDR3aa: CSVGDGSGNTIYF

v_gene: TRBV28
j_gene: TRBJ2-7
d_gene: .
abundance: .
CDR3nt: TGTGCCAGCAGTTTAGGCCTACCCCCCGAGCAGTACTTC
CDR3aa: CASSLGLPPEQYF

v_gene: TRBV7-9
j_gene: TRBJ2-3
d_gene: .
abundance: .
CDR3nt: TGTGCCAGCAGCTCCCGCCGTGGGGGCGGCACAGATACGCAGTATTTT
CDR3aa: CASSSRRGGGTDTQYF

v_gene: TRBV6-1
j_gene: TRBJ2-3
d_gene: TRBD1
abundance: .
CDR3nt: TGTGCCAGCAGATACACAGGGGCAGATACGCAGTATTTT
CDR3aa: CASRYTGADTQYF

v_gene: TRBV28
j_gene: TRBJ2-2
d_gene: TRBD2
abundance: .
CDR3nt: TGTGCCAGCAGGGCCCTAGCGGGAGTAACCGGGGAGCTGTTTTTT
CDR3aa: CASRALAGVTGELFF

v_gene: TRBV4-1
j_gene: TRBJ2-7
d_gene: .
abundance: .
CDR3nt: TGCGCCAGCAGCCAAGGTGGGACTTCTTTCTACGAGCAGTACTTC
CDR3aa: CASSQGGTSFYEQYF

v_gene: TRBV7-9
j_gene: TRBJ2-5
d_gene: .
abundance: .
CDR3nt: TGTGCCAGCAGCAGGGGGCGGGGAGAGACCCAGTACTTC
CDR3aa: CASSRGRGETQYF

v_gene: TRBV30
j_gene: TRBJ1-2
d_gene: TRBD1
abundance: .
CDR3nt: TGTGCCTGGAGTGTGGACAGGGTTGGCTATGGCTACACCTTC
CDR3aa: CAWSVDRVGYGYTF

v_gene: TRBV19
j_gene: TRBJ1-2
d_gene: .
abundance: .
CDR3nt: TGTGCCAGTAGAATCAATGGAGGGAATGGCTACACCTTC
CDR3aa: CASRINGGNGYTF

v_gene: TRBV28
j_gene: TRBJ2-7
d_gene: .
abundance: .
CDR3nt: TGTGCCAGCACCAGATTCTCCAGGGACGAGCAGTACTTC
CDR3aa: CASTRFSRDEQYF

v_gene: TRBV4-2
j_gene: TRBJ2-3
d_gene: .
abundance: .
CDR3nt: TGTGCCAGCAGCCCCCAGAGCACAGATACGCAGTATTTT
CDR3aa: CASSPQSTDTQYF